Listed below are T cell receptor beta chains from one sample, sequenced in a study of blood T cells in healthy people across ages. MiXCR was run by TCRdb on the 5' RACE reads, yielding one entry per CDR3 protein. Counted here are 850,000 to 1,100,000 distinct CDR3 sequences, more than 30% occurring once; the ten biggest clones make up around 12%. Sequenced input: blood. These receptors all stem from a young man in good health. Both conserved end residues are part of each CDR3. Fields, in order: clone size, D gene, V gene, J gene, CDR3 length, CDR3 DNA, CDR3 protein. The D gene is left open where the match is weak. Expanded clones get a size class; other rows say once, few or many, or leave the size out.

-	-	TRBV10-3	TRBJ1-2	13	TGTGCCATCAGTGAGACCAGGGAAGGCGGCTACACCTTC	CAISETREGGYTF
few	-	TRBV12-3/TRBV12-4	TRBJ1-2	13	TGTGCCAGCAGTTTAGGGGGATGGCGTGGCTACACCTTC	CASSLGGWRGYTF
-	-	TRBV5-5	TRBJ1-3	18	TGTGCCAGCAGCTTATCAGGGGCGTCGAGGACCATTGGAAACACCATATATTTT	CASSLSGASRTIGNTIYF
-	-	TRBV4-1	TRBJ2-2	13	TGCGCCAGCAGCCAAAGGGGGTCCGGGGAGCTGTTTTTT	CASSQRGSGELFF
many	-	TRBV7-9	TRBJ1-2	12	TGTGCCAGCAGCCATTCAAACTATGGCTACACCTTC	CASSHSNYGYTF
-	TRBD1	TRBV12-3/TRBV12-4	TRBJ1-2	13	TGTGCCAGCAGTAACCGGGACAGTACCGGCTACACCTTC	CASSNRDSTGYTF
-	-	TRBV28	TRBJ2-1	12	TGTGCCAGCAACACAAATCGGGGTGACCAGTTCTTC	CASNTNRGDQFF
-	-	TRBV29-1	TRBJ2-1	15	TGCAGCGTTGGGCTGGGAGGAGGGAACTACAATGAGCAGTTCTTC	CSVGLGGGNYNEQFF
-	TRBD1	TRBV7-9	TRBJ2-3	14	TGTGCCAGCAGCTCACCGGGACAGGCCGCCTTCCAGTATTTT	CASSSPGQAAFQYF
-	-	TRBV4-3	TRBJ1-1	15	TGCGCCAGCAGCCTAGGAAATAGGGAAGTGAGTGAAGCTTTCTTT	CASSLGNREVSEAFF
-	-	TRBV6-2/TRBV6-3	TRBJ1-1	12	TGTGCCAGCACAGGGACTTTCGCTGAAGCTTTCTTT	CASTGTFAEAFF
few	-	TRBV7-9	TRBJ1-1	14	TGTGCCAGCATAGCGGACCCGGGGGGAACTGAAGCTTTCTTT	CASIADPGGTEAFF
many	TRBD1	TRBV20-1	TRBJ2-6	17	TGCAGTGCTAGAGATCAGGGGGATCCCTCTGGGGCCAACGTCCTGACTTTC	CSARDQGDPSGANVLTF
-	TRBD1	TRBV2	TRBJ1-1	14	TGTGCCAGCAGACAACGACAGGGTTGCACTGAAGCTTTCTTT	CASRQRQGCTEAFF
few	-	TRBV27	TRBJ1-5	13	TGTGCCAGCAGTGGGTCGGGCGGGCAGCCCCAGCATTTT	CASSGSGGQPQHF
-	-	TRBV3-1	TRBJ2-3	15	TGTGCCAGCAGCCAAGATCGAGCTGCCCCAGATACGCAGTATTTT	CASSQDRAAPDTQYF
-	TRBD2	TRBV20-1	TRBJ2-7	15	TGCAGTGCTGATTGGCCCTCCGGGGGGGGATACGAGCAGTACTTC	CSADWPSGGGYEQYF
many	-	TRBV12-3/TRBV12-4	TRBJ2-3	14	TGTGCCAGCAGTTTATCCCGGAACACAGATACGCAGTATTTT	CASSLSRNTDTQYF
many	TRBD1	TRBV27	TRBJ2-1	17	TGTGCCAGCAGTTTTCGACAGGGTAGAGTACTTTACAATGAGCAGTTCTTC	CASSFRQGRVLYNEQFF
-	TRBD1	TRBV6-5	TRBJ1-1	14	TGTGCCAGTGGGGCTGGGACAGGGAACACTGAAGCTTTCTTT	CASGAGTGNTEAFF
few	-	TRBV14	TRBJ2-7	13	TGTGCCAGCAGCCAGGGTCGGGCCCTCGAGCAGTACTTC	CASSQGRALEQYF
few	TRBD1	TRBV9	TRBJ2-1	15	TGTGCCAGCAGCGTAGTGGGACAGGGCGGCAATGAGCAGTTCTTC	CASSVVGQGGNEQFF
-	-	TRBV15	TRBJ1-1	15	TGTGCCACCAGCAGAGGCCCCGCAGGGGACACTGAAGCTTTCTTT	CATSRGPAGDTEAFF
-	-	TRBV4-1	TRBJ2-5	17	TGCGCCAGCGGCCAATTTCTGAGGGGGGGGACCGAAGAGACCCAGTACTTC	CASGQFLRGGTEETQYF
-	TRBD1	TRBV7-2	TRBJ1-5	15	TGTGCCAGCAGCGGACAGGGCTTAAGCAATCAGCCCCGGCATTTT	CASSGQGLSNQPRHF
-	-	TRBV9	TRBJ2-1	14	TGTGCCAGCAGCGTAGTAGGGGATCGGGGTGAGCAGTTCTTC	CASSVVGDRGEQFF
-	-	TRBV11-2	TRBJ2-1	16	TGTGCCAGCAGCTTACTTGGCCGCAGGGTGACAAATGAGCAGTTCTTC	CASSLLGRRVTNEQFF
-	-	TRBV11-2	TRBJ2-5	15	TGTGCCAGCAGCTTCCGACTAGTCGGCCAAGAGACCCAGTACTTC	CASSFRLVGQETQYF
-	TRBD1	TRBV3-1	TRBJ2-7	14	TGTGCCAGCAGCCAAGAGTACAGGGGCTACGAGCAGTACTTC	CASSQEYRGYEQYF
few	-	TRBV28	TRBJ2-4	18	TGTGCCAGCAGTTTAGGTGTAAGGTCATCCTTAGCCAAAAACATTCAGTACTTC	CASSLGVRSSLAKNIQYF
-	-	TRBV6-6	TRBJ1-4	13	TGTGCCAGCAGACTCAGGGTACAGGAAAAACTGTTTTTT	CASRLRVQEKLFF
few	TRBD1	TRBV4-3	TRBJ1-2	15	TGCGCCAGCAGCAAGCGACAGGGGGCAGGCTATGGCTACACCTTC	CASSKRQGAGYGYTF
-	-	TRBV9	TRBJ2-3	14	TGTGCCAGCAGTCCGGGACTGACAGAAGGTACGCAGTATTTT	CASSPGLTEGTQYF
-	-	TRBV6-6	TRBJ1-1	14	TGTGCCAGCAGCCCGGTTCTGGACAACACTGAAGCTTTCTTT	CASSPVLDNTEAFF
-	-	TRBV7-2	TRBJ2-7	15	TGTGCCAGCAGCTTAAATTTGGCAGGCTTCTACGAGCAGTACTTC	CASSLNLAGFYEQYF
few	TRBD1	TRBV2	TRBJ1-2	13	TGTGCCAGCAGTGACATAGGGGGCAATAGCTACACCTTC	CASSDIGGNSYTF
many	-	TRBV20-1	TRBJ2-7	13	TGCAGTGCTAGAGACTATCCCAGCTACGAGCAGTACTTC	CSARDYPSYEQYF
-	TRBD1	TRBV29-1	TRBJ2-7	14	TGCAGCGTGACGCCGGGACAGGGATCCTACGAGCAGTACTTC	CSVTPGQGSYEQYF
-	-	TRBV11-2	TRBJ2-3	16	TGTGCCAGCAGCTTAGAGCCGGGCAGTAGCACAGATACGCAGTATTTT	CASSLEPGSSTDTQYF
many	-	TRBV13	TRBJ2-4	12	TGTGCCAGCAGCTTAGGCCAAAACATTCAGTACTTC	CASSLGQNIQYF
-	TRBD2	TRBV6-1	TRBJ2-5	14	TGTGCCACCAGGACTAGCGCTCAACAAGAGACCCAGTACTTC	CATRTSAQQETQYF
few	TRBD2	TRBV5-1	TRBJ2-2	16	TGCGCCAGCAGCTCGACTAGCGGGGGTTACACCGGGGAGCTGTTTTTT	CASSSTSGGYTGELFF
few	TRBD1	TRBV7-9	TRBJ2-7	14	TGTGCCAGCAGTAACGGACAGGGTCGGGACGAGCAGTACTTC	CASSNGQGRDEQYF
few	TRBD2	TRBV7-2	TRBJ2-1	15	TGTGCCAGCAGCAAGAGCGGGGGGGCACTCAATGAGCAGTTCTTC	CASSKSGGALNEQFF
-	-	TRBV7-2	TRBJ1-1	14	TGTGCCAGCAGCTTAGTTACGATGAACACTGAAGCTTTCTTT	CASSLVTMNTEAFF